Below are 25 T cell receptor beta chains sequenced from a single sample in a study of molecular identifiers for immune sequencing clone quantification. TCRdb re-called the PCR reads with MiXCR, one entry per CDR3 protein. The repertoire includes about 630,000 distinct CDR3 sequences, about 25% of them detected once, and approximately 0.75% sits in the top ten. The sequencing input was naive CD8+ T cells from blood, with Jurkat cell RNA spiked in. Regarding subset: FACS-sorted CD8+CD4-CCR7+CD45RA+ naive T cells. The receptors come from a human donor in good health. Some libraries in this study had Jurkat cell RNA spiked in.

This clonotype appeared many times. This chain uses TRBV9 with TRBJ1-2; 9 bases agree with TRBD1. The CDR3 is 14 amino acids. V was clipped by 8 bases and J by 4 bases; unmatched bases: 9. Germline V gives CDR1 SGDLS, CDR2 YYNGEE. The chain's CDR3 is CASQRGQGVYGYTF. For the CDR3, the DNA is TGTGCCAGTCAGAGGGGACAGGGAGTCTATGGCTACACCTTC. Full variable domain (rest looked up from reference TRBV9 and TRBJ1-2): DSGVTQTPKHLITATGQRVTLRCSPRSGDLSVYWYQQSLDQGLQFLIQYYNGEERAKGNILERFSAQQFPDLHSELNLSSLELGDSALYFCASQRGQGVYGYTFGSGTRLTVV.

A few counts support this clonotype. The chain is built from TRBV27 and TRBJ2-2, with D unclear. The CDR3 consists of 13 residues. Germline assignment: CDR1 MNHEY and CDR2 SMNVEV (reference sequence). V was pared by 3 bases and J by 5 bases, with 7 bases between. The CDR3 sequence: CASSLPLTGELFF. In DNA form, the CDR3 reads TGTGCCAGCAGTTTGCCTCTGACCGGGGAGCTGTTTTTT.

On this clonotype: This CDR3 is missing its conserved last phenylalanine or tryptophan, likely due to a read error. The chain employs TRBV24-1 and TRBJ2-3, with 9 nucleotides matching TRBD2. Trimming at V came to 8 bases and at J to 3 bases, leaving 14 bases not matched to a gene. Germline CDR1 and CDR2: KGHDR and SFDVKD. This CDR3 is 17 amino acids long. Here the CDR3 reads CATTFGLARGPTDTQYV. In DNA form, the CDR3 reads TGTGCCACCACTTTCGGACTAGCGCGGGGACCAACAGATACGCAGTATGTT.

This clonotype was detected a few times. The chain links TRBV19 to TRBJ2-7, with D uncertain. The length of the CDR3 is 11 residues. Germline V lookup: CDR1 LNHDA, CDR2 SQIVND (reference sequence). Trimming removed 4 bases at V and 5 bases at J, with 6 bases between. The CDR3 protein is CASSNGNEQYF. The CDR3 DNA is TGTGCCAGTAGTAATGGCAACGAGCAGTACTTC.

This clonotype was seen once. A single base separates this from a much larger clone, so it may be a read error. The genes are TRBV19 and TRBJ1-2; the D gene is possibly TRBD1 (5 bases). The germline V gene has CDR1 LNHDA and CDR2 SQIVND (reference sequence). This CDR3 has 15 residues. Trimming cost V 4 bases and J 3 bases, with 15 bases left between them. For the CDR3, the DNA is TGTGCCAGTAGTACCTTCGCCGGGACTGACTATGGCTACACCTTC. This gives the protein CASSTFAGTDYGYTF.

A word on this clonotype: Given a much more abundant clone one base away, this may be a read error. The genes are TRBV6-9 and TRBJ2-5; D is unclear. The CDR3 contains 11 residues. CDR1 MNHGY and CDR2 SVAAGI come from the germline V gene. With 9 bases removed from V and 4 bases from J, the gap between germline ends came to 9 bases. CDR3 sequence: CARPPGETQYF. CDR3 bases: TGTGCCAGGCCGCCCGGAGAGACCCAGTACTTC.

In regard to this clonotype: Given a much more abundant clone one base away, this may be a read error. This chain joins TRBV7-9 and TRBJ1-3, with D hard to call. The CDR3 loop spans 15 amino acids. Germline V gives CDR1 SEHNR, CDR2 FQNEAQ (reference sequence). The CDR3 DNA reads TGTGCCGGCAGCTCAGGACGGATCTCTGGAAACACCATATATTTT. Amino acid sequence: CAGSSGRISGNTIYF.

This clonotype was found many times. The V and J genes are TRBV6-6 and TRBJ1-1, with 7 bases fitting TRBD1. From germline, CDR1 is MNHNY and CDR2 SVGAGI (reference sequence). The J segment lost 3 bases and the V segment lost 5 bases, leaving 3 bases of the junction unmatched. The CDR3 has 13 residues. The CDR3 DNA reads TGTGCCAGCAGTGTACAGGGGTACACTGAAGCTTTCTTT. This sequence encodes CASSVQGYTEAFF.

The table lists this clonotype with many counts. This chain joins TRBV5-1 and TRBJ2-5, with a tentative D call TRBD2 (6 bases). Per the germline V gene, CDR1 is SGHRS and CDR2 is YFSETQ. The length of the CDR3 is 14 residues. Trimming pared 0 bases from V and 5 bases from J, leaving 11 bases between. CDR3 in DNA: TGCGCCAGCAGCTTGGCACTAGCCAGCGAGACCCAGTACTTC. Translating it yields CASSLALASETQYF.

Only a few counts were recorded for this clonotype. V is TRBV19 and J is TRBJ2-3, with D maybe TRBD2 (5 bases). The CDR3 is made up of 18 amino acids. With 3 bases removed from V and 1 base from J, the gap between germline ends came to 20 bases. Germline CDR1 and CDR2: LNHDA and SQIVND (reference sequence). CDR3 coding DNA: TGTGCCAGTAGTATTGGGTCGGGGTGGGTCCTCGGCACAGATACGCAGTATTTT. This gives the protein CASSIGSGWVLGTDTQYF.

CDR3: CASSLVAQLNTEAFF. In nucleotides, the CDR3 is TGTGCCAGCAGTTTAGTCGCCCAGCTGAACACTGAAGCTTTCTTT. The J gene is TRBJ1-1, the V gene TRBV27, with unresolved D. This CDR3 comprises 15 residues. Per the germline V gene, CDR1 is MNHEY and CDR2 is SMNVEV (reference sequence). V was shortened by 2 bases and J by 0 bases, with 10 bases between the two germline ends.

V usage is TRBV4-3 and J usage is TRBJ1-2; weak D call: TRBD1 (5 bases). CDR3 length: 15 residues. Germline V lookup: CDR1 LGHNA, CDR2 YSLEER. Trimming pared 0 bases from V and 2 bases from J, leaving 10 bases between. The CDR3 spells CASSQETDTNYGYTF. The CDR3 region has the DNA TGCGCCAGCAGCCAAGAAACGGACACAAACTATGGCTACACCTTC.

This clonotype was detected many times. V is TRBV20-1 and J is TRBJ2-5, with no clear D. The V gene lost 6 bases and the J gene lost 4 bases, with 12 bases spanning the gap. This CDR3 contains 12 residues. Germline-derived CDR1 and CDR2 are DFQATT and SNEGSKA (reference sequence). As DNA, the CDR3 is TGCAGTGCAGGCGACCACGGAGAGACCCAGTACTTC. Protein sequence: CSAGDHGETQYF.

The gene calls are TRBV7-9 and TRBJ2-2; TRBD1 agrees at 7 bases. V gave up 5 bases and J gave up 5 bases; unmatched junction bases: 11. This CDR3 has 16 amino acids. Germline CDR1 SEHNR, CDR2 FQNEAQ (reference sequence). This chain's CDR3 is CASSPETAQGTGELFF. CDR3 sequence (DNA): TGTGCCAGCAGCCCTGAAACAGCACAGGGGACCGGGGAGCTGTTTTTT.

This chain joins TRBV5-8 and TRBJ2-7, with 9 positions matching TRBD1. With V trimmed by 6 bases and J by 1 base, 8 bases remained unmatched. The CDR3 has 15 residues. Germline lookup yields CDR1 SGHTS and CDR2 YDEGEE. CDR3 coding DNA: TGTGCCAGCACCCAGGACAGGGGACTTTCCTACGAGCAGTACTTC. Translating gives CASTQDRGLSYEQYF.

The V and J genes are TRBV6-2 or TRBV6-3 and TRBJ1-3, with D possibly being TRBD1 (5 bases). Trimming shortened V by 5 bases and J by 2 bases, and 13 bases separated the two germline ends. CDR1 MNHEY and CDR2 SVGEGT come from the germline V gene. This CDR3 has 15 residues. The CDR3 bases are TGTGCCAGCAGTACGGGACTGGAGGCTGGAAACACCATATATTTT. It is translated as CASSTGLEAGNTIYF.

The V and J genes are TRBV7-9 and TRBJ2-4; TRBD2 matches 9 bases. V trimming: 4 bases; J trimming: 7 bases; junction bases outside the gene matches: 14. Germline V gene lookup returns CDR1 SEHNR and CDR2 FQNEAQ (reference sequence). The CDR3 has 17 amino acids. DNA of the CDR3: TGTGCCAGCAGCTCCAGTGAGCGGGGGGTCTTAGGGAACATTCAGTACTTC. This codes for CASSSSERGVLGNIQYF.

The table lists this clonotype with many counts. This chain links TRBV7-9 with TRBJ2-7; no clear D. Looked up from germline, CDR1 is SEHNR and CDR2 is FQNEAQ (reference sequence). The CDR3 has 12 amino acids. V lost 2 bases and J lost 4, with 6 bases in between. CDR3 region: CASSLLDYEQYF. For the CDR3, the DNA is TGTGCCAGCAGCTTATTGGATTACGAGCAGTACTTC. Full variable domain (missing parts from reference TRBV7-9 and TRBJ2-7): DTGVSQNPRHKITKRGQNVTFRCDPISEHNRLYWYRQTLGQGPEFLTYFQNEAQLEKSRLLSDRFSAERPKGSFSTLEIQRTEQGDSAMYLCASSLLDYEQYFGPGTRLTVT.

This clonotype was observed many times. The chain links TRBV5-4 to TRBJ2-5; no firm D call. From germline, CDR1 is SGHNT and CDR2 YYREEE (reference sequence). Trimming shortened V by 7 bases and J by 5 bases, and 15 bases separated the two germline ends. The CDR3 runs 13 residues. Written as DNA, the CDR3 is TGTGCCAGCGGAACAGACTGGGGTGAGACCCAGTACTTC. This gives the protein CASGTDWGETQYF.

The table lists this clonotype with many counts. The chain joins TRBV20-1 to TRBJ2-7; a possible D gene is TRBD1 (6 bases). The CDR3 sequence is 15 residues long. CDR1 is DFQATT, CDR2 SNEGSKA, per germline (reference sequence). V was trimmed by 0 bases and J by 3 bases, leaving 15 bases between them. The CDR3 region is CSARETDRSYYEQYF. CDR3 DNA sequence: TGCAGTGCTAGAGAAACAGACAGGTCCTACTACGAGCAGTACTTC.

Many counts were recorded for this clonotype. The rearrangement joins TRBV4-2 to TRBJ1-6, with unresolved D. The CDR3 has 19 amino acids. V was clipped by 0 bases and J by 3 bases, with 18 bases between them. Germline V gene lookup returns CDR1 LGHNA and CDR2 YNFKEQ. The CDR3 loop reads CASSQDGQERRSYNSPLHF. The CDR3 region has the DNA TGTGCCAGCAGCCAAGATGGTCAAGAGAGACGGAGCTATAATTCACCCCTCCACTTT.

The chain uses TRBV3-1 and TRBJ2-7; D may be TRBD1 or TRBD2 (5 bases each). There are 15 residues in the CDR3. Per the germline V gene, CDR1 is LGHDT and CDR2 is YNNKEL (reference sequence). Trimming removed 0 bases at V and 6 bases at J, with 15 bases between. The CDR3 sequence: CASSQDLGPLGEQYF. DNA of the CDR3: TGTGCCAGCAGCCAAGATCTGGGACCGCTCGGCGAGCAGTACTTC.

In its sample, this clonotype was seen many times. This sequence joins TRBV12-3 or TRBV12-4 and TRBJ2-2, with a tentative D call TRBD2 (6 bases). The CDR3 is 14 amino acids. With 6 bases removed from V and 4 bases from J, the gap between germline ends came to 12 bases. The CDR3 DNA sequence: TGTGCCAGCAGCCCCGGGGGTTCCACCGGGGAGCTGTTTTTT. Its protein is CASSPGGSTGELFF.

This clonotype was observed many times. This rearrangement joins TRBV7-2 to TRBJ2-5; TRBD2 matches 12 bases. The V gene's germline CDR1 is SGHTA and CDR2 FQGNSA. The V and J ends lost 4 bases and 2 bases, in that order; junction bases with no gene match: 5. The CDR3 length is 16 residues. DNA of the CDR3: TGTGCCAGCAGCTACCTAGCGGGGGGGGAACAAGAGACCCAGTACTTC. Amino acid sequence: CASSYLAGGEQETQYF.

On this clonotype itself: Being one base from a much bigger clone, this may be a read error. Written as DNA, the CDR3 is TGTGCCGGCAGTTTAACAGGGAGGGAAGCTTTCTTT. Translated, it gives CAGSLTGREAFF. The J gene is TRBJ1-1, the V gene TRBV6-5, with D tentatively TRBD1 (6 bases). CDR3 length equals 12 residues. Germline lookup yields CDR1 MNHEY and CDR2 SVGAGI.